The TCR beta chain under discussion was sequenced for a study of T-cell reconstitution after alpha-beta-depleted transplantation in children. Preparation of the TCRbeta library used unique molecular identifiers. TCRdb re-analysed the PCR reads in MiXCR, keeping a single row per CDR3 protein. The sample carries approximately 80,000 distinct CDR3 sequences, roughly 13% recorded once. Germline-derived CDR1 and CDR2 are SGDLS and YYNGEE. V dropped 0 bases and J dropped 1 base, with 13 bases sitting between them. This CDR3 contains 16 residues. General observations from the study: In patients about two months after transplant, alpha-beta T cells reportedly arose from several hundred expanded graft clones.

Concerning this clonotype itself: Its target is not known.

The chain employs TRBV9 and TRBJ2-5, with unresolved D. This TCR came from a male patient aged 2-15 years who had a stem cell transplant for acute lymphoblastic leukemia, so the T cells may come from the graft donor. Sample: PBMCs, mostly from graft donor cells, taken 180 days after TCRalphabeta/CD19-depleted stem cell transplant. CDR3 in DNA: TGTGCCAGCAGCGTAGGGGCAACAGACTTCCAAGAGACCCAGTACTTC. Residues: CASSVGATDFQETQYF.